Below are 3 T cell receptor beta chains sequenced from a single sample in a study of T cell responses to AZD1222 COVID-19 vaccine. The data were produced by immunoSEQ multiplex PCR, yet TCRdb's version contains in-frame clones alone and is incomplete. This table holds 95,000 to 120,000 clones, about 86% found once. The specimen comprised peripheral blood, sampled on day 0 of AZD1222 vaccination. These TCRs come from an adult in good health.

This chain links TRBV11-3 with TRBJ2-1; D is undetermined. V was clipped by 4 bases and J by 2 bases, with 9 bases between them. Germline V gene sequence: CDR1 SGHNT, CDR2 YENEEA. This CDR3 region has 14 residues. The CDR3 DNA follows: TGTGCCAGCAGCTGGAGTAGAACCTACAATGAGCAGTTCTTC. Protein sequence: CASSWSRTYNEQFF.

As to this clone: Germline is not matched at one junction end, which may reflect a read error. The chain links TRBV2 to TRBJ1-5, with 10 bases matching TRBD1. The CDR3 is made up of 12 amino acids. Looked up from germline, CDR1 is SNHLY and CDR2 is FYNNEI. The chain's CDR3 is CATTGGKQPQHF. CDR3 sequence (DNA): TGTGCCACGACAGGGGGCAAACAGCCCCAGCATTTT.

J is TRBJ1-5 and V is TRBV19; possible D gene TRBD1, 5 bases. Germline CDR1 and CDR2: LNHDA and SQIVND (reference sequence). The CDR3 has 19 amino acids. The V end was cut by 0 bases, the J end by 7 bases, with 25 bases between. The CDR3 DNA reads TGTGCCAGTAGTATAGACCCTCCAACAGTTTCGCAGGGAGGCCAGCCCCAGCATTTT. Residues: CASSIDPPTVSQGGQPQHF. The entire variable domain, with the rest obtained from reference TRBV19 and TRBJ1-5, is as follows: DGGITQSPKYLFRKEGQNVTLSCEQNLNHDAMYWYRQDPGQGLRLIYYSQIVNDFQKGDIAEGYSVSREKKESFPLTVTSAQKNPTAFYLCASSIDPPTVSQGGQPQHFGDGTRLSIL.